Listed here is a single T cell receptor (beta chain). Antigen unknown. Sequencing of TCR beta was carried out in blood CD8+ and CD4+ T cells. The CD8+ and CD4+ T cells were isolated magnetically using a negative isolation approach, whereas the TEMRA cells were enriched by FACS. The data originate from a study of CD8 T cells in Susac syndrome. A quantity of about 0.45 to 1 ug RNA underwent reverse transcription using random hexamers. Across 54 Vbeta and 13 Jbeta, TCR beta CDR3 was amplified with immunoSEQ multiplex PCR. TCRdb re-called the immunoSEQ multiplex PCR reads through MiXCR, storing one row per CDR3 protein. The data show about 300,000 distinct CDR3 sequences, 89% seen once. Points from the study as a whole: As the study acknowledged, the number of individuals who were part of its TCR sequencing and HLA analysis was relatively small.

Germline V lookup: CDR1 LNHDA, CDR2 SQIVND (reference sequence). The CDR3 runs 14 residues. V lost 7 bases and J 1 base, leaving 13 bases between the germline ends. Sequenced sample: CD8+ T cells from PBMCs. The chain links TRBV19 to TRBJ1-1; a possible D gene is TRBD1 (6 bases). The TCR comes from a human donor with multiple sclerosis. This CDR3 reads CASTWGGRNTEAFF. The CDR3 DNA is TGTGCCAGTACTTGGGGGGGGCGGAACACTGAAGCTTTCTTT.